This T cell receptor beta chain was recovered during a study of T cells in Graves' hyperthyroidism and ophthalmopathy. Amplification targeted TCR beta CDR3 regions from RNA transcripts. The HTBI set primed first-round TCR CDR3 RT-PCR. One entry per CDR3 protein, called by TCRdb with MiXCR from the multiplex PCR reads. The table has approximately 530,000 distinct CDR3 sequences, 16% seen once. Patients aged 18 to 65 had newly diagnosed hyperthyroidism lasting under 2 months. Diagnosis relied on clinical symptoms, serum thyroxine and TRAb, thyroid ultrasound and orbital computed tomography. Trimming took 2 bases from V and 5 from J, leaving 10 bases between them. There are 13 residues in the CDR3. Germline CDR1 reads MNHNS; CDR2 reads SASEGT. Many counts were recorded for this clonotype.

Sequencing was performed on blood. This sequence joins TRBV6-1 and TRBJ2-7; TRBD2 is a possible D gene (5 bases). The clonotype comes from a woman aged 18-35 years with Graves' hyperthyroidism. The CDR3 region has the DNA TGTGCCAGCAGTGAATTCGGGCGGGACGAGCAGTACTTC. Amino acid sequence: CASSEFGRDEQYF.